The 30 T cell receptor beta chains listed next were all sequenced from one sample in a study of cytomegalovirus exposure and HLA in healthy donors. The PCR employed 60 Vbeta primers together with 13 Jbeta primers. The table came from immunoSEQ multiplex PCR; TCRdb's copy has only in-frame clones and leaves some out. The profile shows under 200,000 clones, 85% of them singletons. The specimen sequenced was PBMCs. The receptors were sampled from a woman in her forties or fifties in good health and CMV-seronegative.

The V call is TRBV6-4, the J call TRBJ2-7; perhaps TRBD1 as D (5 bases). Trimming took 2 bases from V and 7 from J, leaving 15 bases between them. Germline CDR1 is MRHNA and CDR2 is SNTAGT. This CDR3 contains 14 residues. In DNA form, the CDR3 reads TGTGCCAGCAGTGACCCGGGCAAAGGGGAAGAGCAGTACTTC. Its translation: CASSDPGKGEEQYF.

V and J are TRBV28 and TRBJ1-5, with D perhaps matching TRBD1 (5 bases). This CDR3 has 15 amino acids. The V and J ends lost 5 bases and 1 base respectively, with 12 bases between them. Germline CDR1 MDHEN, CDR2 SYDVKM. This CDR3 reads CASSPGGRSNQPQHF. DNA of the CDR3: TGTGCCAGCAGTCCCGGGGGGAGGAGCAATCAGCCCCAGCATTTT.

The V call is TRBV27, the J call TRBJ2-3; D possibly corresponds to TRBD1 (5 bases). The ends were cut back, 3 bases at V and 5 bases at J, with 12 bases in the middle. Germline-derived CDR1 and CDR2 are MNHEY and SMNVEV (reference sequence). The CDR3 has 14 residues. CDR3 residues: CASSLIRARDTQYF. The CDR3 DNA is TGTGCCAGCAGTTTGATCAGGGCGAGAGATACGCAGTATTTT.

The V gene is TRBV4-2, the J gene TRBJ2-7; TRBD2 is a possible D gene (5 bases). Trimming cost V 1 base and J 7 bases, with 17 bases left between them. Germline lookup yields CDR1 LGHNA and CDR2 YNFKEQ. The CDR3 sequence is 15 residues long. The CDR3 nucleotides are TGTGCCAGCAGCCAAGTCTTGGCTCTGGAGGATGAGCAGTACTTC. This sequence encodes CASSQVLALEDEQYF.

The chain carries TRBV7-8 and TRBJ2-7; 7 nucleotides align to TRBD1. CDR3 length: 14 residues. Germline V CDR1 and CDR2: SGHVS, FQNEAQ. The J segment lost 4 bases and the V segment lost 4 bases, leaving 7 bases of the junction unmatched. CDR3 sequence reads: CASSYRQGGYEQYF. CDR3 DNA: TGTGCCAGCAGCTATCGACAGGGTGGGTACGAGCAGTACTTC.

The gene calls are TRBV9 and TRBJ2-1, with 11 bases lining up with TRBD2. Trimming cost V 3 bases and J 5 bases; bases outside gene matches: 4. Germline V CDR1 and CDR2: SGDLS, YYNGEE. The CDR3 spans 15 residues. CDR3 protein: CASSAWTSGHNEQFF. The CDR3 region has the DNA TGTGCCAGCAGCGCCTGGACTAGCGGGCACAATGAGCAGTTCTTC. Filled out from reference TRBV9 and TRBJ2-1, the complete variable domain reads DSGVTQTPKHLITATGQRVTLRCSPRSGDLSVYWYQQSLDQGLQFLIQYYNGEERAKGNILERFSAQQFPDLHSELNLSSLELGDSALYFCASSAWTSGHNEQFFGPGTRLTVL.

In nucleotides, the CDR3 is TGTGCCAGCAGCTTAGGGCCGGGACAGATAAATCAGCCCCAGCATTTT. Encoded protein: CASSLGPGQINQPQHF. The gene calls are TRBV13 and TRBJ1-5; 7 bases fit TRBD1. Trimming removed 0 bases from V and 4 bases from J; junction bases left unmatched: 6. Germline CDR1 and CDR2: PRHDT and FYEKMQ (reference sequence). The CDR3 has 16 amino acids.

This clone appeared a few times. The chain carries TRBV27 and TRBJ2-5; possible D gene TRBD1, 6 bases. The ends were cut back, 5 bases at V and 1 base at J, with 11 bases in the middle. Germline V gives CDR1 MNHEY, CDR2 SMNVEV (reference sequence). The CDR3 is 14 amino acids. This CDR3 reads CASSPGQIQETQYF. The CDR3 DNA is TGTGCCAGCAGTCCCGGACAGATCCAAGAGACCCAGTACTTC.

The chain uses TRBV7-2 and TRBJ2-5, with 8 bases aligning to TRBD2. This CDR3 is built from 17 residues. Germline V gene data show CDR1 as SGHTA and CDR2 as FQGNSA. V was clipped by 2 bases and J by 5 bases; unmatched bases: 13. CDR3 region: CASSLSWIAGMGETQYF. The CDR3 DNA is TGTGCCAGCAGCTTAAGTTGGATAGCGGGAATGGGGGAGACCCAGTACTTC.

This sequence joins TRBV14 and TRBJ1-2; no firm D call. The CDR3 consists of 12 residues. CDR1 SGHDN and CDR2 FVKESK come from the germline V gene. Trimming cost V 4 bases and J 0 bases, with 3 bases left between them. CDR3 nucleotides: TGTGCCAGCAGCCTTACTAACTATGGCTACACCTTC. Its protein product is CASSLTNYGYTF.

The gene calls are TRBV6-1 and TRBJ2-2, with TRBD2 matching 8 bases. Germline assignment: CDR1 MNHNS and CDR2 SASEGT. The CDR3 contains 15 residues. After removal of 8 bases from V and 2 bases from J, the junction contained 7 bases not matched to a gene. CDR3 DNA: TGTGCCAGCTCGGGAGGGATCGTAAACACCGGGGAGCTGTTTTTT. Translating it yields CASSGGIVNTGELFF.

This chain links TRBV28 with TRBJ1-6, with a possible D match to TRBD1 (6 bases). Deletions cut 4 bases from V and 13 bases from J, with 14 bases between. The CDR3 is 13 residues long. The germline gives CDR1 MDHEN, CDR2 SYDVKM. For the CDR3, the DNA is TGTGCCAGCAGTTCGGGGGGCGCTTTCCCCCTCCACTTT. Its protein is CASSSGGAFPLHF.

The chain links TRBV28 to TRBJ2-2; D is uncertain. V was trimmed by 5 bases and J by 2 bases, leaving 18 bases between them. This CDR3 comprises 17 residues. Germline loops: CDR1 MDHEN, CDR2 SYDVKM. In nucleotides, the CDR3 is TGTGCCAGCAGTCTGCCCCCTGAGCGACCAAACACCGGGGAGCTGTTTTTT. As protein: CASSLPPERPNTGELFF.

The J gene is TRBJ2-3, the V gene TRBV4-2; D not certain. Trimming shortened V by 1 base and J by 0 bases, and 5 bases separated the two germline ends. CDR1 and CDR2 from the germline V gene are LGHNA and YNFKEQ. The CDR3 contains 14 residues. For the CDR3, the DNA is TGTGCCAGCAGCCAAGTAGTGAGCACAGATACGCAGTATTTT. Its protein is CASSQVVSTDTQYF.

This clone appeared a single time. The V and J genes are TRBV19 and TRBJ2-6; no definite D call. Trimming took off 4 bases at V and 0 bases at J, with 10 bases between the two ends. The CDR3 is 16 amino acids. Per germline, CDR1 LNHDA and CDR2 SQIVND (reference sequence). In DNA, the CDR3 is TGTGCCAGTAGTAGGAGTCCGTACTCTGGGGCCAACGTCCTGACTTTC. Translation gives CASSRSPYSGANVLTF. Drawing the rest from reference TRBV19 and TRBJ2-6, the complete variable domain is DGGITQSPKYLFRKEGQNVTLSCEQNLNHDAMYWYRQDPGQGLRLIYYSQIVNDFQKGDIAEGYSVSREKKESFPLTVTSAQKNPTAFYLCASSRSPYSGANVLTFGAGSRLTVL.

This rearrangement joins TRBV7-2 to TRBJ2-2; 8 bases align to TRBD1. CDR3 length: 15 amino acids. Germline lookup yields CDR1 SGHTA and CDR2 FQGNSA. Trimming removed 3 bases from V and 4 bases from J; junction bases left unmatched: 4. The chain's CDR3 is CASSLTGVSTGELFF. CDR3 nucleotides: TGTGCCAGCAGCTTGACAGGGGTTAGCACCGGGGAGCTGTTTTTT.

The rearrangement links TRBV4-2 to TRBJ2-5; D ambiguous. The J call is uncertain, as TRBJ2-7 better fits the DNA end. CDR1 LGHNA and CDR2 YNFKEQ come from the germline V gene. This CDR3 region has 13 residues. CDR3 coding DNA: TGTGCCAGCAGCCAAGGTGGTAGTAACGAGCAGTACTTC. Translation gives CASSQGGSNEQYF.

The chain employs TRBV7-9 and TRBJ2-1; 9 nucleotides line up with TRBD2. The J segment lost 8 bases and the V segment lost 8 bases, leaving 10 bases of the junction unmatched. Germline values: CDR1 SEHNR, CDR2 FQNEAQ (reference sequence). The CDR3 loop spans 14 amino acids. The CDR3 reads CASGTSGPLDEQFF. The DNA for the CDR3 is TGTGCCAGCGGCACTAGCGGGCCTCTGGATGAGCAGTTCTTC.

This clone was recorded a few times. This chain joins TRBV25-1 and TRBJ1-4; TRBD1 agrees at 7 bases. CDR3 length equals 14 residues. Germline loops: CDR1 MGHDK, CDR2 SYGVNS. The V gene end was trimmed by 2 bases and the J gene end by 10 bases; junction bases not matched to a gene: 7. The CDR3 nucleotides read TGTGCCAGCAGTGAACGAGGGGGCGCGGTAAAACTGTTTTTT. This encodes CASSERGGAVKLFF.

This chain joins TRBV7-3 and TRBJ2-1; D gene uncertain. CDR1 SGHTA and CDR2 FQGTGA come from the germline V gene. The CDR3 length is 14 residues. The ends were cut back, 1 base at V and 6 bases at J, with 10 bases in the middle. The CDR3 region is CASSLSPAGNEQFF. The CDR3 bases are TGTGCCAGCAGCTTAAGTCCCGCCGGCAATGAGCAGTTCTTC.

The rearrangement uses TRBV19 and TRBJ2-1; TRBD1 agrees at 7 bases. V gave up 1 base and J gave up 2 bases; unmatched junction bases: 5. From germline, CDR1 is LNHDA and CDR2 SQIVND (reference sequence). The CDR3 length is 16 residues. For the CDR3, the DNA is TGTGCCAGTAGTATAGGAGCACAGGGGCCCTACAATGAGCAGTTCTTC. Translated, it gives CASSIGAQGPYNEQFF.

This rearrangement joins TRBV7-2 to TRBJ2-2, with a possible D match to TRBD2 (6 bases). CDR3 length equals 14 residues. With 5 bases removed from V and 4 bases from J, the gap between germline ends came to 11 bases. Germline CDR1 and CDR2: SGHTA and FQGNSA. CDR3 nucleotides: TGTGCCAGCAGCACCGGGAGTCTCACCGGGGAGCTGTTTTTT. Translating gives CASSTGSLTGELFF.

The rearrangement uses TRBV27 and TRBJ2-7, with 11 bases that match TRBD2. This CDR3 spans 15 amino acids. The J segment lost 2 bases and the V segment lost 6 bases, leaving 6 bases of the junction unmatched. Germline CDR1 and CDR2: MNHEY and SMNVEV (reference sequence). The CDR3 spells CASSPGTSGPYEQYF. The CDR3, as DNA: TGTGCCAGCAGCCCGGGGACTAGCGGTCCCTACGAGCAGTACTTC.

This clone was counted only a few times. The CDR3 bases are TGTGCCAGCAGGATGGTTGAGGGAGGAAACACCATATATTTT. Its translation is CASRMVEGGNTIYF. This chain connects TRBV6-5 to TRBJ1-3; the D is unclear. Germline V gene lookup returns CDR1 MNHEY and CDR2 SVGAGI. Trimming took 6 bases from V and 4 from J, leaving 13 bases between them. The CDR3 has 14 residues.

A few counts support this clone. CDR3 amino acids: CASSIRGSQPQHF. CDR3 coding DNA: TGTGCCAGTAGTATCAGGGGAAGTCAGCCCCAGCATTTT. This chain connects TRBV19 to TRBJ1-5; the D gene is possibly TRBD1 (6 bases). Trimming pared 3 bases from V and 6 bases from J, leaving 9 bases between. The CDR3 length is 13 residues. CDR1 LNHDA and CDR2 SQIVND come from the germline V gene (reference sequence).

The V gene is TRBV7-2, the J gene TRBJ2-5; D unresolved. The CDR3 covers 14 residues. Trimming left V 0 bases short and J 2 bases short, with 7 bases between. The V gene's germline CDR1 is SGHTA and CDR2 FQGNSA. The DNA of the CDR3 is TGTGCCAGCAGCTTAGCGTCTATACAAGAGACCCAGTACTTC. This encodes CASSLASIQETQYF.

This chain uses TRBV5-5 with TRBJ1-6; the D gene is possibly TRBD1 (5 bases). From germline, CDR1 is SGHKS and CDR2 YYEKEE (reference sequence). Deletions cut 4 bases from V and 5 bases from J, with 10 bases between. The CDR3 is 14 amino acids. This chain's CDR3 is CASSPGPDNSPLHF. The CDR3 nucleotides are TGTGCCAGCAGCCCAGGGCCGGATAATTCACCCCTCCACTTT. Variable domain in full (rest from reference TRBV5-5 and TRBJ1-6): DAGVTQSPTHLIKTRGQQVTLRCSPISGHKSVSWYQQVLGQGPQFIFQYYEKEERGRGNFPDRFSARQFPNYSSELNVNALLLGDSALYLCASSPGPDNSPLHFGNGTRLTVT.

The rearrangement joins TRBV6-6 to TRBJ2-1; 10 bases are a match to TRBD2. The CDR3 runs 14 residues. Germline CDR1 is MNHNY and CDR2 is SVGAGI (reference sequence). The ends lost 5 bases at V and 5 bases at J; junction bases unmatched: 3. The CDR3 spells CASSQGLADNEQFF. The CDR3 DNA reads as TGTGCCAGCAGTCAAGGACTAGCGGACAATGAGCAGTTCTTC.

This chain connects TRBV5-1 to TRBJ2-3; 8 bases are a match to TRBD2. V lost 4 bases, J lost 4 bases, and 8 bases stayed unmatched. The CDR3 runs to 15 residues. CDR1 and CDR2 from the germline V gene are SGHRS and YFSETQ. CDR3 protein: CASSPRTSFADTQYF. The CDR3 DNA reads as TGCGCCAGCAGCCCCCGGACTAGCTTTGCAGATACGCAGTATTTT.

The chain carries TRBV5-4 and TRBJ1-5; 8 nucleotides line up with TRBD1. Germline V gene sequence: CDR1 SGHNT, CDR2 YYREEE (reference sequence). The CDR3 length is 15 residues. After removal of 3 bases from V and 1 base from J, the junction contained 3 bases not matched to a gene. Here the CDR3 reads CASSSQGASNQPQHF. DNA of the CDR3: TGTGCCAGCAGCTCTCAGGGGGCAAGCAATCAGCCCCAGCATTTT.